Below, 18 T cell receptor beta chains from the same sample are listed, as sequenced in a study of T cell changes during pregnancy in multiple sclerosis. Assay used: immunoSEQ multiplex PCR; TCRdb lists only in-frame clones, some missing. Of 35,000 to 55,000 clones listed, under 95% are singletons. Sequenced material: CD4+ T cells from peripheral blood mononuclear cells, taken in the third trimester of pregnancy. The receptors come from a female donor with multiple sclerosis, enrolled in a pregnancy study.

The chain links TRBV6-4 to TRBJ2-1; TRBD2 agrees at 9 bases. V was clipped by 5 bases and J by 10 bases; unmatched bases: 9. The CDR3 consists of 14 residues. Per germline, CDR1 MRHNA and CDR2 SNTAGT. The CDR3 region has the DNA TGTGCCAGCAGTACTAGCGGGTCAGTCGGCGAGCAGTTCTTC. Translating gives CASSTSGSVGEQFF.

This chain joins TRBV10-3 and TRBJ2-1, with D hard to call. Between the trimmed V and J ends, which lost 2 bases and 0 bases, there was a span of 5 bases. CDR3 length: 14 residues. Germline CDR1 ENHRY, CDR2 SYGVKD. The CDR3 spells CAISETGSYNEQFF. CDR3 coding DNA: TGTGCCATCAGTGAGACGGGCTCCTACAATGAGCAGTTCTTC.

The rearrangement joins TRBV19 to TRBJ1-3, with TRBD1 as a possible D gene (5 bases). V lost 6 bases and J 1 base, leaving 13 bases between the germline ends. This CDR3 has 15 residues. Germline V CDR1 and CDR2: LNHDA, SQIVND (reference sequence). As DNA, the CDR3 is TGTGCCAGTAGACCCAGGGAAGCGTCTGGAAACACCATATATTTT. The encoded protein is CASRPREASGNTIYF.

The CDR3 reads CASWERSSTHYEQYF. CDR3 nucleotides: TGCGCCAGCTGGGAGCGAAGCTCTACCCACTACGAGCAGTACTTC. The rearrangement links TRBV10-2 to TRBJ2-7, with a possible D match to TRBD2 (5 bases). V lost 8 bases, J lost 3 bases, and 20 bases lay in between. The CDR3 spans 15 residues. Germline V gene data show CDR1 as WSHSY and CDR2 as SAAADI.

V gene TRBV6-1 combines with J gene TRBJ2-2; 8 bases agree with TRBD2. J gave up 2 bases and V 3 bases, and 17 bases lay outside the gene matches. This CDR3 comprises 20 residues. The germline V gene encodes CDR1 MNHNS and CDR2 SASEGT. CDR3 residues: CASSDPGLSGSHLNTGELFF. As DNA, the CDR3 is TGTGCCAGCAGTGACCCCGGACTAAGCGGGAGTCACCTTAACACCGGGGAGCTGTTTTTT.

V usage is TRBV11-3 and J usage is TRBJ2-7, with TRBD1 identical over 8 bases. Losses at the gene ends were 5 bases for V and 0 bases for J; bases not matched to a gene: 6. CDR1 SGHNT and CDR2 YENEEA come from the germline V gene. The CDR3 is 15 amino acids. Written as DNA, the CDR3 is TGTGCCAGCAGCCTAGGGACAGGCCTCTCCTACGAGCAGTACTTC. The encoded protein is CASSLGTGLSYEQYF.

The V and J genes are TRBV19 and TRBJ2-1; TRBD2 is a possible D gene (6 bases). V was shortened by 2 bases and J by 0 bases, with 11 bases between the two germline ends. Germline CDR1 reads LNHDA; CDR2 reads SQIVND (reference sequence). This CDR3 is built from 16 residues. In nucleotides, the CDR3 is TGTGCCAGTAGTATAATGGGAGGCCCCTCCTACAATGAGCAGTTCTTC. Encoded protein: CASSIMGGPSYNEQFF. Based on the CDR3 plus reference TRBV19 and TRBJ2-1, the full variable domain is DGGITQSPKYLFRKEGQNVTLSCEQNLNHDAMYWYRQDPGQGLRLIYYSQIVNDFQKGDIAEGYSVSREKKESFPLTVTSAQKNPTAFYLCASSIMGGPSYNEQFFGPGTRLTVL.

This chain uses TRBV2 with TRBJ2-1; D is perhaps TRBD1 (5 bases). Germline-derived CDR1 and CDR2 are SNHLY and FYNNEI. Between the trimmed V and J ends, which lost 5 bases and 7 bases, there was a span of 12 bases. This CDR3 has 13 amino acids. The CDR3 spells CASSQDTFNEQFF. CDR3 DNA: TGTGCCAGCAGTCAGGACACCTTTAATGAGCAGTTCTTC.

This chain's CDR3 is CASRPGQANTGELFF. The DNA for the CDR3 is TGTGCCAGCAGGCCGGGACAGGCAAACACCGGGGAGCTGTTTTTT. The rearrangement links TRBV7-9 to TRBJ2-2, with 8 bases identical to TRBD1. The CDR3 extends over 15 amino acids. The V gene's germline CDR1 is SEHNR and CDR2 FQNEAQ (reference sequence). Unmatched junction bases numbered 5, after V lost 6 bases and J lost 2 bases.

The gene calls are TRBV6-1 and TRBJ2-7; the D gene is possibly TRBD2 (6 bases). This CDR3 comprises 15 residues. CDR1 MNHNS and CDR2 SASEGT come from the germline V gene. V lost 2 bases, J lost 2 bases, and 13 bases lay in between. The chain's CDR3 is CASSETPGRTYEQYF. Written as DNA, the CDR3 is TGTGCCAGCAGTGAAACACCGGGGAGGACCTACGAGCAGTACTTC.

The V and J genes are TRBV10-3 and TRBJ2-7, with D possibly TRBD1 on 6 matching bases. Germline V gene data show CDR1 as ENHRY and CDR2 as SYGVKD. The CDR3 is 13 amino acids. Trimming left V 6 bases short and J 0 bases short, with 9 bases between. The CDR3 coding sequence is TGTGCCATCAGCGGGACAAACTCCTACGAGCAGTACTTC. Encoded protein: CAISGTNSYEQYF.

This chain uses TRBV19 with TRBJ1-1, with TRBD1 matching 10 bases. CDR3 size: 14 residues. V lost 7 bases and J lost 5; bases outside the gene matches: 7. The germline gives CDR1 LNHDA, CDR2 SQIVND (reference sequence). The CDR3 sequence: CASNDRGLGTEAFF. The CDR3 bases are TGTGCCAGTAACGACAGGGGGCTTGGAACTGAAGCTTTCTTT.

The CDR3 nucleotides read TGTGCCAGCTTCCCCGGACTAGCCTCTACCACAGATACGCAGTATTTT. It yields the protein CASFPGLASTTDTQYF. The chain joins TRBV18 to TRBJ2-3; the match to TRBD2 covers 8 bases. Germline V gives CDR1 KGHSH, CDR2 LQKENI. The CDR3 runs 16 residues. The junction had 11 bases not matched to a gene; V was cut back by 7 bases and J by 2 bases.

In its sample, this clone was seen once. The V and J genes are TRBV11-3 and TRBJ2-1; 13 bases agree with TRBD2. Germline trimming cut 8 bases from V and 4 bases from J; bases unmatched to any gene: 2. CDR3 length equals 14 residues. CDR1 and CDR2 from the germline V gene are SGHNT and YENEEA. This chain's CDR3 is CASGLAGVYNEQFF. The DNA of the CDR3 is TGTGCCAGCGGACTAGCGGGGGTGTACAATGAGCAGTTCTTC.

The chain employs TRBV30 and TRBJ1-5, with D possibly TRBD1 on 6 matching bases. This CDR3 has 14 amino acids. V gave up 2 bases and J gave up 5 bases, with 13 bases separating them. Germline values: CDR1 GTSNPN, CDR2 SVGIG (reference sequence). CDR3: CAWSTGQPDQPQHF. CDR3 coding DNA: TGTGCCTGGAGTACTGGACAGCCTGATCAGCCCCAGCATTTT.

The chain is built from TRBV5-1 and TRBJ2-7, with 8 nucleotides matching TRBD1. Germline V gene lookup returns CDR1 SGHRS and CDR2 YFSETQ. J gave up 0 bases and V 1 base, and 9 bases lay outside the gene matches. This CDR3 region has 17 residues. As DNA, the CDR3 is TGCGCCAGCAGCTTGAATCCGGGGACAGGTAGCTCCTACGAGCAGTACTTC. This sequence encodes CASSLNPGTGSSYEQYF.

This chain joins TRBV7-2 and TRBJ1-4; no firm D call. This CDR3 spans 16 amino acids. Germline V gives CDR1 SGHTA, CDR2 FQGNSA. V was pared by 2 bases and J by 0 bases, with 10 bases between. As DNA, the CDR3 is TGTGCCAGCAGCTTACAGATCACCTCAACTAATGAAAAACTGTTTTTT. Translated: CASSLQITSTNEKLFF.

The V and J genes are TRBV29-1 and TRBJ1-2; no clear D. V was clipped by 7 bases and J by 7 bases, with 22 bases between them. Germline V lookup: CDR1 SQVTM, CDR2 ANQGSEA. CDR3 size: 14 residues. The CDR3 coding sequence is TGCAGCGCCCCCCAGCGGGTAGGCGGATGTGGCTACACCTTC. Protein: CSAPQRVGGCGYTF. The full variable domain, in which reference TRBV29-1 and TRBJ1-2 provide the parts outside the CDR3, is SAVISQKPSRDICQRGTSLTIQCQVDSQVTMMFWYRQQPGQSLTLIATANQGSEATYESGFVIDKFPISRPNLTFSTLTVSNMSPEDSSIYLCSAPQRVGGCGYTFGSGTRLTVV.